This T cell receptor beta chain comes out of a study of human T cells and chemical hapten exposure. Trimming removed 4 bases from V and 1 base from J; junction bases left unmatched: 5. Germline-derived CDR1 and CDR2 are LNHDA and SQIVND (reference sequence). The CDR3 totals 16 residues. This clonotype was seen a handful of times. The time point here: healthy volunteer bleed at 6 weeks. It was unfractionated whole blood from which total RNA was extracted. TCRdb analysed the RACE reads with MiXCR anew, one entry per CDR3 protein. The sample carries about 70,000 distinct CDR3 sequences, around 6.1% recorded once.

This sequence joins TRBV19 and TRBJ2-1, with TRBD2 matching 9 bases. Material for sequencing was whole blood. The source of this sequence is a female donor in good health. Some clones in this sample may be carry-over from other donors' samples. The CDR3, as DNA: TGTGCCAGTAGTAGCTTTAGCGGGAGTTCCTACAATGAGCAGTTCTTC. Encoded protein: CASSSFSGSSYNEQFF.